These 17 T cell receptor beta chains were all obtained from the same sample, sequenced in a study of Ad26.COV2.S vaccination and SARS-CoV-2 variants. Treatment denoted: 15 to 20 received Ad26.COV2.S at low or high dose, single or two shots; several received placebo; per-sample allocation not given. Specimens were obtained on day 63 following the first vaccine or placebo injection. TCRdb's table, derived via immunoSEQ multiplex PCR, lists solely in-frame clones and lacks some. The table has about 680,000 clones, around 92% seen once. The sample here was peripheral blood, taken in a trial of Ad26.COV2.S vaccine versus placebo. The receptors come from a person between 18 and 60 years old who received the Ad26.COV2.S COVID-19 vaccine or a placebo.

The chain combines TRBV29-1 with TRBJ2-7, with 8 nucleotides matching TRBD1. Germline V lookup: CDR1 SQVTM, CDR2 ANQGSEA. The CDR3 covers 13 residues. Trimming cost V 5 bases and J 4 bases; bases outside gene matches: 7. The CDR3 DNA follows: TGCAGCGTTTGGGGGCAGGGGGCTTACGAGCAGTACTTC. Encoded protein: CSVWGQGAYEQYF.

The chain uses TRBV6-5 and TRBJ1-2; TRBD1 agrees at 9 bases. Germline lookup yields CDR1 MNHEY and CDR2 SVGAGI. The CDR3 has 15 amino acids. With V trimmed by 4 bases and J by 0 bases, 3 bases remained unmatched. CDR3 DNA: TGTGCCAGCAGTTCGACAGGGGGTCCTAACTATGGCTACACCTTC. This gives the protein CASSSTGGPNYGYTF.

V is TRBV5-4 and J is TRBJ2-6; D assignment may be TRBD1 or TRBD2 (5 bases each). V was cut by 4 bases and J by 0 bases, with 14 bases left in between. This CDR3 contains 17 residues. Germline V gives CDR1 SGHNT, CDR2 YYREEE (reference sequence). The CDR3 DNA sequence: TGTGCCAGCAGCGCCCTCGGGGCAACCTCTGGGGCCAACGTCCTGACTTTC. This gives the protein CASSALGATSGANVLTF.

This chain connects TRBV18 to TRBJ2-5; no definite D call. Germline CDR1 reads KGHSH; CDR2 reads LQKENI. With 4 bases removed from V and 2 bases from J, the gap between germline ends came to 8 bases. The CDR3 runs to 13 residues. CDR3 residues: CASSRSRQETQYF. Written as DNA, the CDR3 is TGTGCCAGCTCACGATCCCGGCAAGAGACCCAGTACTTC. The full variable domain, in which reference TRBV18 and TRBJ2-5 provide the parts outside the CDR3, is NAGVMQNPRHLVRRRGQEARLRCSPMKGHSHVYWYRQLPEEGLKFMVYLQKENIIDESGMPKERFSAEFPKEGPSILRIQQVVRGDSAAYFCASSRSRQETQYFGPGTRLLVL.

The chain joins TRBV29-1 to TRBJ1-4; maybe TRBD1 (5 bases). Germline-derived CDR1 and CDR2 are SQVTM and ANQGSEA. V shed 0 bases and J shed 5 bases, with 13 bases lying between them. CDR3 length: 15 residues. CDR3: CSVEDRGGENEKLFF. The CDR3 bases are TGCAGCGTTGAAGATCGTGGAGGGGAAAATGAAAAACTGTTTTTT. The full variable domain, in which reference TRBV29-1 and TRBJ1-4 provide the parts outside the CDR3, is SAVISQKPSRDICQRGTSLTIQCQVDSQVTMMFWYRQQPGQSLTLIATANQGSEATYESGFVIDKFPISRPNLTFSTLTVSNMSPEDSSIYLCSVEDRGGENEKLFFGSGTQLSVL.

This sequence joins TRBV19 and TRBJ2-3, with 7 nucleotides matching TRBD2. The CDR3 loop spans 14 amino acids. CDR1 is LNHDA, CDR2 SQIVND, per germline (reference sequence). Trimming took 7 bases from V and 0 from J; bases not matched to a gene: 4. DNA for the CDR3: TGTGCCAGTAATGGGGGAGGGAGCACAGATACGCAGTATTTT. Translating it yields CASNGGGSTDTQYF.

The V gene is TRBV19, the J gene TRBJ2-3; tentatively, D is TRBD1 (6 bases). CDR3 size: 13 residues. Germline CDR1 LNHDA, CDR2 SQIVND (reference sequence). The V gene lost 10 bases and the J gene lost 5 bases, with 16 bases spanning the gap. CDR3 protein: CAIAGTNGDTQYF. CDR3 coding DNA: TGTGCCATCGCCGGGACAAACGGAGATACGCAGTATTTT.

V usage is TRBV6-5 and J usage is TRBJ1-5; 11 bases agree with TRBD1. The V and J ends lost 5 bases and 6 bases, in that order; junction bases with no gene match: 6. The germline gives CDR1 MNHEY, CDR2 SVGAGI. CDR3 length equals 15 residues. CDR3 nucleotide sequence: TGTGCCAGCAGTCCGAAGGACAGGGGGCCTCAGCCCCAGCATTTT. It translates to CASSPKDRGPQPQHF.

The chain links TRBV18 to TRBJ1-1; D gene ambiguous. Trimming stripped 2 bases from V and 5 bases from J, with 3 bases between. The CDR3 has 11 residues. Germline CDR1 KGHSH, CDR2 LQKENI. The CDR3 reads CASSPITEAFF. The CDR3 DNA reads TGTGCCAGCTCACCAATTACTGAAGCTTTCTTT.

The chain has TRBV14 and TRBJ1-4; 12 nucleotides align to TRBD1. This CDR3 is 19 amino acids long. Germline CDR1 and CDR2: SGHDN and FVKESK. The V and J ends lost 3 bases and 4 bases, in that order; junction bases with no gene match: 12. Written as DNA, the CDR3 is TGTGCCAGCAGCCATCCTCCTGGGACAGGGGGCGGCCTTAATGAAAAACTGTTTTTT. As protein: CASSHPPGTGGGLNEKLFF.

This chain uses TRBV4-2 with TRBJ2-2; TRBD2 matches 11 bases. The V segment lost 3 bases and the J segment 6 bases; nucleotides outside the gene matches: 6. CDR3 size: 16 residues. Looked up from germline, CDR1 is LGHNA and CDR2 is YNFKEQ. The CDR3 is CASSQVLSGGAGELFF. The CDR3 DNA reads as TGTGCCAGCAGCCAGGTCCTTAGCGGGGGGGCCGGGGAGCTGTTTTTT.

The chain combines TRBV11-2 with TRBJ2-5; D remains ambiguous. This CDR3 is 13 amino acids long. The germline V gene has CDR1 SGHAT and CDR2 FQNNGV. V was shortened by 1 base and J by 1 base, with 4 bases between the two germline ends. CDR3 bases: TGTGCCAGCAGCTTAGCCTTCCAAGAGACCCAGTACTTC. The encoded protein is CASSLAFQETQYF.

The chain uses TRBV29-1 and TRBJ2-2; tentative D call: TRBD1 (5 bases). The V and J ends lost 7 bases and 5 bases respectively, with 20 bases between them. The CDR3 has 15 residues. Germline V lookup: CDR1 SQVTM, CDR2 ANQGSEA. As DNA, the CDR3 is TGCAGCGCCCAGAGCCCGCAGGGCCAGACCGGGGAGCTGTTTTTT. Amino acids: CSAQSPQGQTGELFF.

The rearrangement joins TRBV29-1 to TRBJ1-1, with D possibly TRBD1 on 5 matching bases. The CDR3 has 14 amino acids. The germline CDR1 and CDR2 sequences are SQVTM and ANQGSEA. The CDR3 sequence: CSSRDPGMNTEAFF. The CDR3 DNA reads as TGCAGTAGCCGGGACCCCGGAATGAACACTGAAGCTTTCTTT.

The V gene is TRBV25-1, the J gene TRBJ1-2; TRBD1 matches 7 bases. V lost 6 bases and J lost 6; bases outside the gene matches: 13. Germline CDR1 is MGHDK and CDR2 is SYGVNS. This CDR3 is built from 15 residues. CDR3 protein: CASRTSADRVNGYTF. CDR3 nucleotide sequence: TGTGCCAGCAGGACGTCCGCTGACAGGGTGAATGGCTACACCTTC.

The genes are TRBV6-5 and TRBJ1-5, with D possibly matching TRBD1 (6 bases). Per germline, CDR1 MNHEY and CDR2 SVGAGI. V was shortened by 6 bases and J by 4 bases, with 13 bases between the two germline ends. The CDR3 covers 14 residues. The CDR3 DNA reads TGTGCCAGCAGCTTAAATGGACAGAATCAGCCCCAGCATTTT. Amino acids: CASSLNGQNQPQHF.

In its sample, this clone was seen once. The V call is TRBV7-9, the J call TRBJ2-7; maybe TRBD2 (6 bases). CDR1 is SEHNR and CDR2 is FQNEAQ in the germline V gene (reference sequence). The length of the CDR3 is 13 residues. Trimming removed 3 bases from V and 5 bases from J, with 11 bases in between. In nucleotides, the CDR3 is TGTGCCAGCAGCTTGGAGGGGATCCACGAGCAGTACTTC. Protein: CASSLEGIHEQYF.